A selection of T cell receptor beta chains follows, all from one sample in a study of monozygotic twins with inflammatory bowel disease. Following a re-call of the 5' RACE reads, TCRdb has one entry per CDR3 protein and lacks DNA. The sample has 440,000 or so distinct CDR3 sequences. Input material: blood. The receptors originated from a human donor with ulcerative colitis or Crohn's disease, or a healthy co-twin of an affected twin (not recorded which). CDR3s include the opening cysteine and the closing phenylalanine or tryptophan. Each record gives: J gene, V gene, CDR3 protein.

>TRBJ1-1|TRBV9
CASSKSPGKGMNTEAFF
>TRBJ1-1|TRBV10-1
CASGEGQRNTEAFF
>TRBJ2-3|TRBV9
CASREGGGDTDTQYF
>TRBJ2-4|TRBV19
CASKGPKTIQYF
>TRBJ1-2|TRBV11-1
CASSSPTGALTTNYGYTF
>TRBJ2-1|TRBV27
CASVPGTSGSSYNEQFF
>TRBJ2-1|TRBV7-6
CASSPIPTNSYNEQFF
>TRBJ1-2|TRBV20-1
CSASLPGLSAYGYTF
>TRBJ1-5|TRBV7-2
CASSALQGANQPQHF
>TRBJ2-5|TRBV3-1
CASSLGTGGSQETQYF
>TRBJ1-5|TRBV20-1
CSARDAQHFSNQPQHF
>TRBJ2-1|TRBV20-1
CSVPLAGSYNEQFF
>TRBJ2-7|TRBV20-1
CSARDLGYEQYF
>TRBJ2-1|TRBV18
CASSPRGQGINEQFF
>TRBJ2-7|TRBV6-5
CASSYSTRQADEQYF